Reported below is one T cell receptor beta chain. V was clipped by 2 bases and J by 0 bases, with 13 bases between them. Germline V gene data show CDR1 as SGHRS and CDR2 as YFSETQ. The CDR3 covers 16 residues. This sample was taken from a study of blood T cells in healthy people across ages. A second roughly 6 to 12 cycle PCR used barcoded and J-beta primers. TCRdb analysed the 5' RACE reads with MiXCR anew, one entry per CDR3 protein. The profile shows 1 million or so distinct CDR3 sequences, around 25% of them singletons. The sample also formed part of further work on T cells of mothers and their children. That publication notes: Donation involved a few healthy Caucasian mothers and the six children that they had.

The chain combines TRBV5-1 with TRBJ2-3; D not resolved. Sequenced input: blood. This clonotype was obtained from a girl aged 2 to 10 in good health. CDR3 nucleotide sequence: TGCGCCAGCAGCTTCGGCTACGTCGAAAGCACAGATACGCAGTATTTT. It is translated as CASSFGYVESTDTQYF.